This TCR beta chain derives from a study of CD8+CD57+ T cells in acquired aplastic anemia. CDR1 SGDLS and CDR2 YYNGEE come from the germline V gene. The CDR3 contains 14 residues. V was shortened by 2 bases and J by 0 bases, with 8 bases between the two germline ends. Researchers used genomic DNA as the template to profile TCR beta VDJ and CDR3. TCRdb re-called the reads with MiXCR, one entry per CDR3 protein. The table lists hundreds of thousands of distinct CDR3 sequences, roughly three fifths of them singletons. Sequences were obtained from sorted CD4+, CD8+, or CD8+CD57+ T cells (not recorded which) from PBMCs. This receptor was taken from a human donor with severe aplastic anemia or a healthy control (not recorded which). V is TRBV9 and J is TRBJ1-1; possible D gene TRBD1, 6 bases. The chain's CDR3 is CASSVTGMNTEAFF. CDR3 coding DNA: TGTGCCAGCAGCGTCACAGGGATGAACACTGAAGCTTTCTTT.